This T cell receptor beta chain derives from a study of shared T cell receptors in the human thymus. Sequenced by immunoSEQ multiplex PCR; TCRdb stores in-frame clones only, minus some. The top ten clones hold about 0.02% of a sample with about 380,000 clones, over 90% of them seen once. The CDR3 consists of 15 residues. V gave up 0 bases and J gave up 5 bases; unmatched junction bases: 6. CDR1 and CDR2 from the germline V gene are SGHNT and YYREEE (reference sequence). The chain couples TRBV5-4 to TRBJ2-7, with 9 bases fitting TRBD1. The sequence was obtained from a human donor. Sequencing was done on a sample of thymocytes. The CDR3 sequence is CASSLGTGDKNEQYF. The CDR3 bases are TGTGCCAGCAGCTTGGGGACAGGGGATAAGAACGAGCAGTACTTC.